What follows describes a single T cell receptor beta chain. Aged about 6 to 90, donors were systemically healthy Caucasians from Russia. The data belong to a study of blood T cells in healthy people across ages. Study context: The capture of about one barcoded beta molecule per two T cells was achieved by template switching.

Through a sample-barcoded 5' primer and a J-beta primer mix, a second PCR was run for roughly 6 to 11 cycles. One entry per CDR3 protein results from TCRdb running MiXCR on the 5' RACE reads. The sample has over a million distinct CDR3 sequences, about 45% seen once; the top ten hold less than 5%. The V end was cut by 0 bases, the J end by 7 bases, with 12 bases between. Germline CDR1 reads LGHNA; CDR2 reads YSLEER. This CDR3 is built from 15 residues. Sequencing was carried out using blood. This chain uses TRBV4-3 with TRBJ1-4, with D maybe TRBD1 (5 bases). The source is a woman between 18 and 30 years old in good health. The CDR3, as DNA: TGCGCCAGCAGCCAAGATCTGGGACGGGGTGAAAAACTGTTTTTT. Protein sequence: CASSQDLGRGEKLFF.